The sequence of this T cell receptor beta chain was determined in a study of blood T cell repertoires in COVID-19. The assay was immunoSEQ multiplex PCR, and TCRdb's table has in-frame clones only and misses some. The data hold about 230,000 clones, with approximately 84% observed a single time. The CDR3 totals 15 residues. Germline CDR1 is SSHAT and CDR2 is FNYEAQ (reference sequence). Trimming shortened V by 1 base and J by 1 base, and 9 bases separated the two germline ends. The sequenced material came from peripheral blood. The rearrangement uses TRBV7-7 and TRBJ2-3, with D tentatively TRBD2 (6 bases). The source of this sequence is a man aged 50-60 years with COVID-19, enrolled during active disease. This chain's CDR3 is CASSLVPGGTDTQYF. The CDR3 region has the DNA TGTGCCAGCAGCTTAGTCCCGGGGGGCACAGATACGCAGTATTTT.